The 24 T cell receptor beta chains reported below all come from one sample, sequenced in a study of cytomegalovirus exposure and HLA in healthy donors. The PCR was carried out with 60 Vbeta primers and 13 Jbeta primers. TCRdb's copy holds only in-frame clones and misses some; the assay was immunoSEQ multiplex PCR. The table records roughly 200,000 clones, 60% to 80% of them present only once. The sequenced sample consisted of PBMCs. These receptors were taken from a woman in her thirties in good health and CMV-seronegative.

The chain couples TRBV27 to TRBJ1-4; the D is unclear. Trimming removed 4 bases from V and 6 bases from J, with 15 bases in between. CDR3 size: 15 residues. Per germline, CDR1 MNHEY and CDR2 SMNVEV (reference sequence). In DNA, the CDR3 is TGTGCCAGCAGTTCTCAGGCCACGGGGTATGAAAAACTGTTTTTT. Translating gives CASSSQATGYEKLFF.

This sequence joins TRBV27 and TRBJ1-5; unclear D gene. The CDR3 runs to 16 residues. V lost 6 bases and J 0 bases, leaving 15 bases between the germline ends. Germline assignment: CDR1 MNHEY and CDR2 SMNVEV (reference sequence). The CDR3 nucleotides read TGTGCCAGCAGATCCCTCAGGCCCGATAGCAATCAGCCCCAGCATTTT. Translation: CASRSLRPDSNQPQHF.

This clone was seen just once. This rearrangement joins TRBV23-1 to TRBJ2-7, with D possibly being TRBD1 (6 bases). TRBV23-1 is reported as an ORF; its role is uncertain. This CDR3 spans 14 amino acids. The V gene lost 4 bases and the J gene lost 2 bases, with 12 bases spanning the gap. CDR3 amino acids: CASSRFRGPYEQYF. The DNA for the CDR3 is TGCGCCAGCAGTCGCTTCAGGGGCCCCTACGAGCAGTACTTC.

This sequence joins TRBV2 and TRBJ2-7, with 8 bases lining up with TRBD1. CDR1 SNHLY and CDR2 FYNNEI come from the germline V gene. The CDR3 is 15 amino acids. V shed 3 bases and J 4 bases; nucleotides not matched to a gene: 8. CDR3 coding DNA: TGTGCCAGCAGTGATGGGCCAGGGGGCTGGTACGAGCAGTACTTC. Translating it yields CASSDGPGGWYEQYF.

This clone has only a few counts. The DNA for the CDR3 is TGTGCCAGCAGTTCGACTAGCGGGGATGAGACCCAGTACTTC. It codes for CASSSTSGDETQYF. The chain combines TRBV5-4 with TRBJ2-5; 11 bases agree with TRBD2. The J segment lost 5 bases and the V segment lost 5 bases, leaving 5 bases of the junction unmatched. CDR1 SGHNT and CDR2 YYREEE come from the germline V gene (reference sequence). The CDR3 is made up of 14 amino acids.

In this sample, this clone turned up many times. The DNA of the CDR3 is TGTGCCAGCAGCAATCCCGAGGCGGATAAGAGGGAAAAACTGTTTTTT. As protein: CASSNPEADKREKLFF. The genes are TRBV9 and TRBJ1-4; D is unclear. Per germline, CDR1 SGDLS and CDR2 YYNGEE. V dropped 4 bases and J dropped 8 bases, with 21 bases sitting between them. This CDR3 has 16 amino acids. Complete variable domain (other parts from reference TRBV9 and TRBJ1-4): DSGVTQTPKHLITATGQRVTLRCSPRSGDLSVYWYQQSLDQGLQFLIQYYNGEERAKGNILERFSAQQFPDLHSELNLSSLELGDSALYFCASSNPEADKREKLFFGSGTQLSVL.

The CDR3 region is CSVEAGEQYF. The CDR3 DNA follows: TGCAGCGTTGAAGCAGGCGAGCAGTACTTC. The V gene is TRBV29-1, the J gene TRBJ2-7; D is uncertain. V was trimmed by 1 base and J by 6 bases, leaving 4 bases between them. The CDR3 extends over 10 amino acids. CDR1 is SQVTM and CDR2 is ANQGSEA in the germline V gene.

The chain combines TRBV29-1 with TRBJ2-3, with D perhaps matching TRBD2 (6 bases). This CDR3 spans 14 amino acids. Looked up from germline, CDR1 is SQVTM and CDR2 is ANQGSEA. Between the trimmed V and J ends, which lost 2 bases and 2 bases, there was a span of 11 bases. CDR3 nucleotides: TGCAGCGTTGAACGGGGGACGGTCACAGATACGCAGTATTTT. Its translation is CSVERGTVTDTQYF.

The chain has TRBV6-5 and TRBJ2-7; tentatively, D is TRBD1 (6 bases). Trimming took 2 bases from V and 2 from J, leaving 13 bases between them. CDR3 length equals 15 residues. Germline CDR1 reads MNHEY; CDR2 reads SVGAGI. CDR3 amino acids: CASSYGGALAYEQYF. Here the CDR3 DNA reads TGTGCCAGCAGTTACGGGGGCGCCCTTGCCTACGAGCAGTACTTC.

This sequence joins TRBV25-1 and TRBJ1-5; 10 nucleotides line up with TRBD1. Germline V gene data show CDR1 as MGHDK and CDR2 as SYGVNS. With V trimmed by 5 bases and J by 3 bases, 7 bases remained unmatched. This CDR3 is 16 amino acids long. The CDR3, as DNA: TGTGCCAGCAGTCCTGCCGGGACAGGGGTCAATCAGCCCCAGCATTTT. Encoded protein: CASSPAGTGVNQPQHF.

The chain couples TRBV11-2 to TRBJ2-1; TRBD2 agrees at 10 bases. Germline CDR1 SGHAT, CDR2 FQNNGV. The CDR3 is 14 amino acids. With V trimmed by 11 bases and J by 4 bases, 8 bases remained unmatched. The CDR3 DNA reads TGTGCCGCGCAGCGGGGGGGCGTTTACAATGAGCAGTTCTTC. Amino acid sequence: CAAQRGGVYNEQFF.

The rearrangement links TRBV18 to TRBJ2-7; TRBD2 matches 10 bases. CDR1 and CDR2 from the germline V gene are KGHSH and LQKENI. CDR3 length: 17 amino acids. V trimming: 1 base; J trimming: 5 bases; junction bases outside the gene matches: 11. This chain's CDR3 is CASSPRTGSGGAHEQYF. The CDR3 DNA follows: TGTGCCAGCTCACCACGTACGGGGAGCGGGGGGGCACACGAGCAGTACTTC.

The chain employs TRBV6-5 and TRBJ2-7; D uncertain. Germline V gene lookup returns CDR1 MNHEY and CDR2 SVGAGI. The CDR3 contains 14 residues. V lost 0 bases and J 2 bases, leaving 8 bases between the germline ends. DNA of the CDR3: TGTGCCAGCAGTTACTCCAGAGGCCCCTACGAGCAGTACTTC. Translation gives CASSYSRGPYEQYF.

The V gene is TRBV7-9, the J gene TRBJ2-1; D uncertain. Per germline, CDR1 SEHNR and CDR2 FQNEAQ (reference sequence). V was cut by 0 bases and J by 9 bases, with 12 bases left in between. The CDR3 contains 14 residues. CDR3 loop: CASSLALNYGEQFF. For the CDR3, the DNA is TGTGCCAGCAGCTTAGCGCTAAACTACGGTGAGCAGTTCTTC.

This chain links TRBV2 with TRBJ1-1; 7 bases are shared with TRBD1. Per the germline V gene, CDR1 is SNHLY and CDR2 is FYNNEI. V was pared by 6 bases and J by 5 bases, with 6 bases of the junction left unmatched. This CDR3 spans 13 amino acids. The CDR3 loop reads CASSRQGITEAFF. In DNA, the CDR3 is TGTGCCAGCAGCAGACAGGGTATAACTGAAGCTTTCTTT.

V is TRBV30 and J is TRBJ2-1, with 7 bases fitting TRBD2. V was clipped by 2 bases and J by 10 bases; unmatched bases: 8. This CDR3 contains 13 residues. Germline loops: CDR1 GTSNPN, CDR2 SVGIG (reference sequence). The CDR3 bases are TGTGCCTGGAGTCGCGGGAGTTGGGAGGAGCAGTTCTTC. It translates to CAWSRGSWEEQFF.

This chain uses TRBV5-1 with TRBJ2-7, with D possibly TRBD1 on 5 matching bases. V was clipped by 0 bases and J by 2 bases, with 9 bases between them. The CDR3 has 14 amino acids. CDR1 SGHRS and CDR2 YFSETQ come from the germline V gene. CDR3 in DNA: TGCGCCAGCAGCTTGGAGGGGAATACCTACGAGCAGTACTTC. Its translation is CASSLEGNTYEQYF.

The genes are TRBV27 and TRBJ1-5; D is possibly TRBD1 (6 bases). Trimming removed 7 bases from V and 7 bases from J, with 17 bases in between. This CDR3 spans 14 amino acids. Per germline, CDR1 MNHEY and CDR2 SMNVEV (reference sequence). The CDR3 DNA reads as TGTGCCAGCACCGAGGTCCCAGGGGTGCAGCCCCAGCATTTT. It codes for CASTEVPGVQPQHF.

The V gene is TRBV27, the J gene TRBJ2-5; 8 nucleotides line up with TRBD2. The CDR3 spans 17 residues. Per germline, CDR1 MNHEY and CDR2 SMNVEV (reference sequence). V was pared by 7 bases and J by 3 bases, with 16 bases of the junction left unmatched. As DNA, the CDR3 is TGTGCCAGCACCCCGAGGGGGGGGCTAGCGGGCAAAGAGACCCAGTACTTC. Protein sequence: CASTPRGGLAGKETQYF.

This chain connects TRBV4-1 to TRBJ2-7, with TRBD1 matching 7 bases. Germline-derived CDR1 and CDR2 are MGHRA and YSYEKL. V shed 2 bases, J shed 5 bases, and the junction held 3 bases outside the gene matches. The CDR3 sequence is 13 residues long. The CDR3 nucleotides read TGCGCCAGCAGCCAACCGACAGGGAACGAGCAGTACTTC. This encodes CASSQPTGNEQYF.

V gene TRBV30 combines with J gene TRBJ1-4, with D perhaps TRBD1 (5 bases). The CDR3 is made up of 10 amino acids. Germline V CDR1 and CDR2: GTSNPN, SVGIG (reference sequence). CDR3 sequence reads: CAGGYEKLFF. CDR3 bases: TGTGCGGGGGGGTATGAAAAACTGTTTTTT.

The chain recombines TRBV6-5 with TRBJ2-5, with D unclear. The J call may be faulty, since TRBJ2-7 better matches the DNA end. Germline loops: CDR1 MNHEY, CDR2 SVGAGI. The CDR3 loop spans 14 amino acids. This CDR3 is CASSYSAQVYEQYF. CDR3 nucleotides: TGTGCCAGCAGTTATTCGGCCCAGGTCTACGAGCAGTACTTC.

The chain employs TRBV5-1 and TRBJ1-4; TRBD1 agrees at 8 bases. The CDR3 contains 15 residues. Germline V gene sequence: CDR1 SGHRS, CDR2 YFSETQ. Unmatched junction bases numbered 4, after V lost 3 bases and J lost 3 bases. The DNA for the CDR3 is TGCGCCAGCAGCTCTAGGACAGGGCCTAATGAAAAACTGTTTTTT. Translation gives CASSSRTGPNEKLFF.

The gene calls are TRBV7-9 and TRBJ2-1; D might be TRBD2 (5 bases). The germline gives CDR1 SEHNR, CDR2 FQNEAQ (reference sequence). V lost 6 bases to trimming and J lost 9 bases, with 15 bases between them. This CDR3 is 13 amino acids long. Here the CDR3 DNA reads TGTGCCAGCAGGCTTCGGACTGAACGTGAGCAGTTCTTC. Translating gives CASRLRTEREQFF. Full variable domain (outside the CDR3, taken from reference TRBV7-9 and TRBJ2-1): DTGVSQNPRHKITKRGQNVTFRCDPISEHNRLYWYRQTLGQGPEFLTYFQNEAQLEKSRLLSDRFSAERPKGSFSTLEIQRTEQGDSAMYLCASRLRTEREQFFGPGTRLTVL.